The rows below give T cell receptor beta chains drawn from one sample of a study of cytomegalovirus exposure and HLA in healthy donors. Produced via immunoSEQ multiplex PCR; TCRdb's table is partial and in-frame only. The table shows fewer than 150,000 clones, with about two thirds occurring only once. The sample comprised PBMCs. These receptors originate from a woman aged 40 to 50 in good health and CMV-seropositive. Both conserved end residues are part of each CDR3. D genes are given only for firm matches. Size values are once, few and many counts, or a class for expanded clones, and some rows have none.

j_gene,abundance,d_gene,v_gene,CDR3nt,CDR3aa
TRBJ2-5,NA,TRBD2,TRBV4-2,TGTGCCAGCAGCCAAAGGCGGGGGGCTGACGTGTACCAAGAGACCCAGTACTTC,CASSQRRGADVYQETQYF
TRBJ1-5,NA,NA,TRBV5-6,TGTGCCAGCAGCTTGTGGGCGCGACCGGGGCAGCCCCAGCATTTT,CASSLWARPGQPQHF
TRBJ2-7,NA,TRBD2,TRBV5-1,TGCGCCAGCAGCCCGGGCGCGGGGGGGCCCTACGAGCAGTACTTC,CASSPGAGGPYEQYF
TRBJ2-2,NA,NA,TRBV9,TGTGCCAGCAGCGTTGGAGTCACCGGGGAGCTGTTTTTT,CASSVGVTGELFF
TRBJ2-7,NA,TRBD1,TRBV7-7,TGTGCCAGCAGCAAATTGACAGGGGGCGACGAGCAGTACTTC,CASSKLTGGDEQYF
TRBJ1-2,NA,NA,TRBV6-6,TGTGCCAGCACGGCAGCGCCTAACTATGGCTACACCTTC,CASTAAPNYGYTF
TRBJ1-2,NA,TRBD1,TRBV25-1,TGTGCCAGCAGCACCGTAAAACTCGACCCGGGACAGTATGGCTACACCTTC,CASSTVKLDPGQYGYTF
TRBJ2-2,NA,TRBD1,TRBV5-1,TGCGCCAGCAGCTCCAGACAGGGGATGAACACCGGGGAGCTGTTTTTT,CASSSRQGMNTGELFF
TRBJ2-5,NA,NA,TRBV5-4,TGTGCCAGCAGCTACAAAACCTCCAGTGAAGAGACCCAGTACTTC,CASSYKTSSEETQYF
TRBJ2-7,NA,TRBD1,TRBV4-2,TGTGCCAGCAGCCAAGACTTATACAGGGGAGCCTACGAGCAGTACTTC,CASSQDLYRGAYEQYF
TRBJ2-3,NA,NA,TRBV7-2,TGTGCCAGCAGCTCTTACACAGATACGCAGTATTTT,CASSSYTDTQYF
TRBJ2-3,NA,TRBD2,TRBV5-1,TGCGCCAGCAGCTTGGCGGGGGGAACAGATACGCAGTATTTT,CASSLAGGTDTQYF
TRBJ1-2,NA,TRBD1,TRBV4-3,TGCGCCAGCAGCCAAGCGACAGGGCAATTTGGCTATGGCTACACCTTC,CASSQATGQFGYGYTF
TRBJ1-2,NA,NA,TRBV10-3,TGTGCCATCAGTGACCGGACAGACCTTTATGGCTACACCTTC,CAISDRTDLYGYTF
TRBJ1-2,few,NA,TRBV7-6,TGTGCCAGCAGCTTAACAGGGCAGAACTATGGCTACACCTTC,CASSLTGQNYGYTF
TRBJ2-7,NA,TRBD1,TRBV7-8,TGTGCCAGCAGCCTGGGGGGCGCGGGACAGGGCTTTTATGAGCAGTACTTC,CASSLGGAGQGFYEQYF
TRBJ1-2,NA,NA,TRBV6-1,TGTGCCAGCAGTGCCTTTACCACATTCGACTACACCTTC,CASSAFTTFDYTF
TRBJ1-2,few,NA,TRBV21-1,TGTGCCAGCAGCACTACCCTGGGACAGAAAAGCTATGGCTACACCTTC,CASSTTLGQKSYGYTF
TRBJ1-2,NA,TRBD1,TRBV7-8,TGTGCCAGCAGCTTCGGACAGGGGTTCTATGGCTACACCTTC,CASSFGQGFYGYTF
TRBJ2-7,NA,TRBD1,TRBV5-1,TGCGCCAGCAGCTCGACAGGGGGCTCCTACGAGCAGTACTTC,CASSSTGGSYEQYF